Described below is a single T cell receptor (beta chain) sequence and its context. These data come from a study of CD8+CD57+ T cells in acquired aplastic anemia. Genomic DNA acted as the template from which TCR beta VDJ combination and CDR3 sequence profiling were carried out. TCRdb used MiXCR to reprocess the reads, holding one entry per CDR3 protein. The data hold some 220,000 distinct CDR3 sequences, with approximately 35% observed a single time. With 7 bases removed from V and 2 bases from J, the gap between germline ends came to 11 bases. Germline lookup yields CDR1 ENHRY and CDR2 SYGVKD. The CDR3 has 13 amino acids.

The TCR comes from a human donor in good health, serving as a control. Sequencing used sorted CD4+, CD8+, or CD8+CD57+ T cells (not recorded which) from PBMCs. V usage is TRBV10-3 and J usage is TRBJ1-2; D not resolved. The CDR3 DNA sequence: TGTGCCATCACTGCAGGCAGGAACTATGGCTACACCTTC. Translated, it gives CAITAGRNYGYTF.